This TCR beta chain was profiled in a study of human T cells and chemical hapten exposure. Study details: Investigators sensitized around 2 cm by around 2 cm of upper inner arm skin with 2% DPC.

Unique molecular identifiers were affixed to discrete cDNA molecules within the library. Per the original methods: Per sample, the median was about 95,000 TCRs, with values from 23,224 to 690,600. Via MiXCR, TCRdb re-called the RACE reads, giving one row per CDR3 protein. The V and J calls and clone size are TCRdb's, not the authors'. The data contain some 50,000 distinct CDR3 sequences, over 7.5% of them seen just once; the ten biggest clones take up about an eighth. This CDR3 has 14 residues. Trimming took 4 bases from V and 6 from J, leaving 12 bases between them. Germline V gene sequence: CDR1 LGHNA, CDR2 YSLEER. Time point: patch test 1, 2 weeks after DPC sensitization. The treatment denotes: therapeutic diphenylcyclopropenone sensitization with weekly scalp DPC. Sample donors consisted of patients with alopecia, aged 18 to 70 years, who were suitable for DPC. The table lists this clonotype with many counts.

The receptor's source is a woman aged 40 to 50 with alopecia areata. Some clones in this sample may be carry-over from other donors' samples. The J gene is TRBJ2-2, the V gene TRBV4-3; D is ambiguous. The sample consisted of whole blood, taken in connection with sensitization to the hapten diphenylcyclopropenone (DPC). The CDR3 loop reads CASSPLNGSGELFF. Written as DNA, the CDR3 is TGCGCCAGCAGCCCACTTAACGGCTCCGGGGAGCTGTTTTTT.